Listed below are T cell receptor beta chains from one sample, sequenced in a study of CD8 T cells in Susac syndrome. TCRdb redid the calling of the immunoSEQ multiplex PCR reads with MiXCR, one entry per CDR3 protein. The table has roughly 180,000 distinct CDR3 sequences, approximately 95% seen once; the top ten hold about 0.1%. The specimen sequenced was CD4+ T cells from PBMCs. These receptors came from a human donor in good health. Each CDR3 is given with its conserved first and last residue. A D gene is named only where the DNA matches it firmly. Size is stated for part of the rows, as once, few or many counts, or as a class when the clone is expanded.

CDR3nt: TGCAGTGCTCGGGCCTCAGGGGTCATTCAGTACTTC
CDR3aa: CSARASGVIQYF
abundance: once
j_gene: TRBJ2-4
d_gene: .
v_gene: TRBV20-1

CDR3nt: TGTGCCACCAGCAGAGGAACCTCCTTTGATACGCAGTATTTT
CDR3aa: CATSRGTSFDTQYF
abundance: .
j_gene: TRBJ2-3
d_gene: .
v_gene: TRBV15

CDR3nt: TGTGCCAGCCCCCCGGGACAGGATAAGCATGGCTACACCTTC
CDR3aa: CASPPGQDKHGYTF
abundance: .
j_gene: TRBJ1-2
d_gene: TRBD1
v_gene: TRBV19

CDR3nt: TGTGCCAGCAGCCCGGGGGGGGACCTTTGGAATGAGCAGTTCTTC
CDR3aa: CASSPGGDLWNEQFF
abundance: .
j_gene: TRBJ2-1
d_gene: TRBD2
v_gene: TRBV7-6

CDR3nt: TGTGCCAGCAGTCCTCGGGACATAGCAGGAGATACGCAGTATTTT
CDR3aa: CASSPRDIAGDTQYF
abundance: .
j_gene: TRBJ2-3
d_gene: .
v_gene: TRBV28

CDR3nt: TGTGCCAGCAGTAAAGGACGAAAGAACACTGAAGCTTTCTTT
CDR3aa: CASSKGRKNTEAFF
abundance: .
j_gene: TRBJ1-1
d_gene: .
v_gene: TRBV2

CDR3nt: TGTGCCAGTTCCGAGCCAGCGGGAGGCAAGACCCAGTACTTC
CDR3aa: CASSEPAGGKTQYF
abundance: .
j_gene: TRBJ2-5
d_gene: TRBD2
v_gene: TRBV28

CDR3nt: TGTGCCTGGGACGCGGGACAGGGGAGTCAGCCCCAGCATTTT
CDR3aa: CAWDAGQGSQPQHF
abundance: .
j_gene: TRBJ1-5
d_gene: TRBD1
v_gene: TRBV30

CDR3nt: TGTGCCAGCAGTTATGGTTCTAGCGGGAACAATGAGCAGTTCTTC
CDR3aa: CASSYGSSGNNEQFF
abundance: .
j_gene: TRBJ2-1
d_gene: TRBD2
v_gene: TRBV6-2/TRBV6-3

CDR3nt: TGCAGCGTGAGTCCGGGAGGGCGCACAGATACGCAGTATTTT
CDR3aa: CSVSPGGRTDTQYF
abundance: once
j_gene: TRBJ2-3
d_gene: TRBD2
v_gene: TRBV29-1

CDR3nt: TGTGCCAGCAGCTTCCGAGCGGGAGTCGGCTACGAGCAGTACTTC
CDR3aa: CASSFRAGVGYEQYF
abundance: .
j_gene: TRBJ2-7
d_gene: TRBD2
v_gene: TRBV9

CDR3nt: TGCAGTGCCGGTGGAGGGACAGGGGGAACCGGGGAGCTGTTTTTT
CDR3aa: CSAGGGTGGTGELFF
abundance: .
j_gene: TRBJ2-2
d_gene: TRBD1
v_gene: TRBV20-1

CDR3nt: TGCAGTGCGACGAGGGGGGCCAATGAGCAGTTCTTC
CDR3aa: CSATRGANEQFF
abundance: .
j_gene: TRBJ2-1
d_gene: .
v_gene: TRBV20-1

CDR3nt: TGTGCCAGCAGCGGGAGGGACAGGGGTGGCAACGTCCTGACTTTC
CDR3aa: CASSGRDRGGNVLTF
abundance: .
j_gene: TRBJ2-6
d_gene: TRBD1
v_gene: TRBV9

CDR3nt: TGCAGTGCTAGAATTACGGGGGCTCCAGAGACCCAGTACTTC
CDR3aa: CSARITGAPETQYF
abundance: .
j_gene: TRBJ2-5
d_gene: .
v_gene: TRBV20-1

CDR3nt: TGTGCCAGCAGCCGGACTAGCGGGAGTACCGGGGAGCTGTTTTTT
CDR3aa: CASSRTSGSTGELFF
abundance: .
j_gene: TRBJ2-2
d_gene: TRBD2
v_gene: TRBV7-9

CDR3nt: TGTGCCAGTAGTCCCCTAGCGGGAGAAGGTGGGGCCAACGTCCTGACTTTC
CDR3aa: CASSPLAGEGGANVLTF
abundance: .
j_gene: TRBJ2-6
d_gene: TRBD2
v_gene: TRBV19

CDR3nt: TGTGCCAGCAGCGTATCAGGCAGGGAGTACGACGAGCAGTACTTC
CDR3aa: CASSVSGREYDEQYF
abundance: .
j_gene: TRBJ2-7
d_gene: .
v_gene: TRBV9

CDR3nt: TGTGCCAGCTCACCAACGGGGTTTGAGCAGTTCTTC
CDR3aa: CASSPTGFEQFF
abundance: once
j_gene: TRBJ2-1
d_gene: .
v_gene: TRBV18

CDR3nt: TGTGCCAGCAGTCCCACAGGGTACAATGAGCAGTTCTTC
CDR3aa: CASSPTGYNEQFF
abundance: .
j_gene: TRBJ2-1
d_gene: .
v_gene: TRBV2

CDR3nt: TGTGCCATCGGACAGTACCAAGAGACCCAGTACTTC
CDR3aa: CAIGQYQETQYF
abundance: .
j_gene: TRBJ2-5
d_gene: .
v_gene: TRBV30

CDR3nt: TGTGCCAGCAGTTTAGTTATCGAGGAGCAGTTCTTC
CDR3aa: CASSLVIEEQFF
abundance: .
j_gene: TRBJ2-1
d_gene: .
v_gene: TRBV12-3/TRBV12-4

CDR3nt: TGTGCCAGCAGCGCTAGCGGCACAGATACGCAGTATTTT
CDR3aa: CASSASGTDTQYF
abundance: .
j_gene: TRBJ2-3
d_gene: .
v_gene: TRBV7-2

CDR3nt: TGCGCCAGCAGCTTGGCCACTAGCGGGGATACGCAGTATTTT
CDR3aa: CASSLATSGDTQYF
abundance: .
j_gene: TRBJ2-3
d_gene: TRBD2
v_gene: TRBV5-1

CDR3nt: TGTGCCTGGAGTGCGGGACAGAACCAAGAGACCCAGTACTTC
CDR3aa: CAWSAGQNQETQYF
abundance: .
j_gene: TRBJ2-5
d_gene: TRBD1
v_gene: TRBV30

CDR3nt: TGTGCCAGCACCTCAGCGGGGGGAACCACGGAGACCCAGTACTTC
CDR3aa: CASTSAGGTTETQYF
abundance: .
j_gene: TRBJ2-5
d_gene: TRBD2
v_gene: TRBV3-1

CDR3nt: TGTGCCAGCAGTCGATTAAGCTCCCACTATGGCTACACCTTC
CDR3aa: CASSRLSSHYGYTF
abundance: once
j_gene: TRBJ1-2
d_gene: .
v_gene: TRBV6-5

CDR3nt: TGCGCCAGCAGCGGGACTAGCGGGGAGCAGTTCTTC
CDR3aa: CASSGTSGEQFF
abundance: .
j_gene: TRBJ2-1
d_gene: TRBD2
v_gene: TRBV5-1

CDR3nt: TGTGCCAGCAGTGCGGGAGGCAGGCACACTGAAGCTTTCTTT
CDR3aa: CASSAGGRHTEAFF
abundance: .
j_gene: TRBJ1-1
d_gene: .
v_gene: TRBV25-1

CDR3nt: TGTGCCAGCAGTTTTGTAGCGGGAGGGCACGACGAGCAGTACTTC
CDR3aa: CASSFVAGGHDEQYF
abundance: .
j_gene: TRBJ2-7
d_gene: TRBD2
v_gene: TRBV27

CDR3nt: TGCAGTGCTAGAGAGGCGGGCAAGGGACAGTGGGATGAAAAACTGTTTTTT
CDR3aa: CSAREAGKGQWDEKLFF
abundance: .
j_gene: TRBJ1-4
d_gene: TRBD1
v_gene: TRBV20-1

CDR3nt: TGCAGTGCTACCGGACAGGGGGGCTACGAGCAGTACTTC
CDR3aa: CSATGQGGYEQYF
abundance: .
j_gene: TRBJ2-7
d_gene: TRBD1
v_gene: TRBV20-1

CDR3nt: TGCGCCAGCAGCCCCTTCGAAGATACGCAGTATTTT
CDR3aa: CASSPFEDTQYF
abundance: .
j_gene: TRBJ2-3
d_gene: .
v_gene: TRBV5-1

CDR3nt: TGTGCCAGCAGTTTCCCTGTGAGTGAAGCTTTCTTT
CDR3aa: CASSFPVSEAFF
abundance: .
j_gene: TRBJ1-1
d_gene: .
v_gene: TRBV12-3/TRBV12-4

CDR3nt: TGCAGTGCGCCGCGGGGAGATACGCAGTATTTT
CDR3aa: CSAPRGDTQYF
abundance: .
j_gene: TRBJ2-3
d_gene: .
v_gene: TRBV20-1

CDR3nt: TGCAGCGTTGCGGGGTTCGCTAATGAAAAACTGTTTTTT
CDR3aa: CSVAGFANEKLFF
abundance: .
j_gene: TRBJ1-4
d_gene: .
v_gene: TRBV29-1

CDR3nt: TGCAGCGTTGCTGAGGGAGGGACAGATACGCAGTATTTT
CDR3aa: CSVAEGGTDTQYF
abundance: .
j_gene: TRBJ2-3
d_gene: TRBD2
v_gene: TRBV29-1

CDR3nt: TGTGCCAGCAGTTTGACAGATAGCAATCAGCCCCAGCATTTT
CDR3aa: CASSLTDSNQPQHF
abundance: .
j_gene: TRBJ1-5
d_gene: .
v_gene: TRBV12-3/TRBV12-4

CDR3nt: TGTGCCACCAGCAGAGATCGGGGGAGCCGCGAGCAGTACTTC
CDR3aa: CATSRDRGSREQYF
abundance: .
j_gene: TRBJ2-7
d_gene: .
v_gene: TRBV15

CDR3nt: TGTGCCACCAGTGATTTTGACAGCAACTATGGCTACACCTTC
CDR3aa: CATSDFDSNYGYTF
abundance: .
j_gene: TRBJ1-2
d_gene: .
v_gene: TRBV24-1

CDR3nt: TGTGCCAGTAACCCGGACAGGGGCACTGAAGCTTTCTTT
CDR3aa: CASNPDRGTEAFF
abundance: .
j_gene: TRBJ1-1
d_gene: TRBD1
v_gene: TRBV19

CDR3nt: TGTGCCTGGAGTGTCACAGGGGCAAGAAACACCATATATTTT
CDR3aa: CAWSVTGARNTIYF
abundance: .
j_gene: TRBJ1-3
d_gene: TRBD1
v_gene: TRBV30

CDR3nt: TGCAGTGTAAACCGGGACATAGACTTATATGGCTACACCTTC
CDR3aa: CSVNRDIDLYGYTF
abundance: .
j_gene: TRBJ1-2
d_gene: .
v_gene: TRBV20-1

CDR3nt: TGTGCCAGCAGTTCGGGCGACGCCGGAGGCAATCAGCCCCGGCATTTT
CDR3aa: CASSSGDAGGNQPRHF
abundance: .
j_gene: TRBJ1-5
d_gene: .
v_gene: TRBV12-3/TRBV12-4

CDR3nt: TGCAGCGAAAGGACTAGCGGGAGGTATGAGCAGTTCTTC
CDR3aa: CSERTSGRYEQFF
abundance: .
j_gene: TRBJ2-1
d_gene: TRBD2
v_gene: TRBV29-1

CDR3nt: TGTGCCAGCACCCCGGGTCGGGACAGGCAAGAGACCCAGTACTTC
CDR3aa: CASTPGRDRQETQYF
abundance: .
j_gene: TRBJ2-5
d_gene: TRBD1
v_gene: TRBV12-3/TRBV12-4

CDR3nt: TGTGCCAGTAGTAGACCCGCAGGGAGCAATCAGCCCCAGCATTTT
CDR3aa: CASSRPAGSNQPQHF
abundance: once
j_gene: TRBJ1-5
d_gene: .
v_gene: TRBV19

CDR3nt: TGTGCCAGCAGACTAGCGGGAGACAACACCGGGGAGCTGTTTTTT
CDR3aa: CASRLAGDNTGELFF
abundance: .
j_gene: TRBJ2-2
d_gene: TRBD2
v_gene: TRBV3-1

CDR3nt: TGCAGTGCTAGTCCCTCGACATATACGCAGTATTTT
CDR3aa: CSASPSTYTQYF
abundance: .
j_gene: TRBJ2-3
d_gene: .
v_gene: TRBV20-1

CDR3nt: TGTGCCAGTAGTGAATCCCGGACGAGTGAAGCTTTCTTT
CDR3aa: CASSESRTSEAFF
abundance: .
j_gene: TRBJ1-1
d_gene: .
v_gene: TRBV19

CDR3nt: TGCAGCGTGAAAGGGACTAGCGGGAGCCCGACAGATACGCAGTATTTT
CDR3aa: CSVKGTSGSPTDTQYF
abundance: .
j_gene: TRBJ2-3
d_gene: TRBD2
v_gene: TRBV29-1

CDR3nt: TGTGCCAGCAGCCGCAGTAGCGTTACTGAAGCTTTCTTT
CDR3aa: CASSRSSVTEAFF
abundance: once
j_gene: TRBJ1-1
d_gene: .
v_gene: TRBV7-3

CDR3nt: TGTGCCAGCAGTTGGGGACTAGCGGGAGTCGGGAGCTCCTACAATGAGCAGTTCTTC
CDR3aa: CASSWGLAGVGSSYNEQFF
abundance: .
j_gene: TRBJ2-1
d_gene: TRBD2
v_gene: TRBV6-2/TRBV6-3

CDR3nt: TGCAGTGCTTCAAAGGTGCGGGTTAACTATGGCTACACCTTC
CDR3aa: CSASKVRVNYGYTF
abundance: .
j_gene: TRBJ1-2
d_gene: .
v_gene: TRBV20-1

CDR3nt: TGCAGCGTTGGAGGTGGAAGCGGTTCCTACGAGCAGTACTTC
CDR3aa: CSVGGGSGSYEQYF
abundance: .
j_gene: TRBJ2-7
d_gene: .
v_gene: TRBV29-1

CDR3nt: TGTGCCAGCCGACGAGGACAGGGTACCTACGAGCAGTACTTC
CDR3aa: CASRRGQGTYEQYF
abundance: .
j_gene: TRBJ2-7
d_gene: TRBD1
v_gene: TRBV4-2

CDR3nt: TGTGCCAGTGGAGGTAGTAGCAATCAGCCCCAGCATTTT
CDR3aa: CASGGSSNQPQHF
abundance: .
j_gene: TRBJ1-5
d_gene: .
v_gene: TRBV19

CDR3nt: TGTGCCAGCAGCTCGCCTAGTCCCTCGGGGGCAGAGGAGCAGTACTTC
CDR3aa: CASSSPSPSGAEEQYF
abundance: .
j_gene: TRBJ2-7
d_gene: .
v_gene: TRBV13

CDR3nt: TGTGCCAGCAGCCGTGACAGATCTAATGAAAAACTGTTTTTT
CDR3aa: CASSRDRSNEKLFF
abundance: .
j_gene: TRBJ1-4
d_gene: .
v_gene: TRBV13